The rows below give T cell receptor beta chains drawn from one sample of a study of glioma-infiltrating T cells after dendritic cell vaccination. Some clones are missing from TCRdb's copy, which holds only in-frame ones; the method was immunoSEQ multiplex PCR. The table includes roughly 85,000 clones, 85% detected once. The source material was blood, sampled after dendritic cell vaccination. The receptors shown here come from a human donor with glioblastoma. Both conserved end residues are trimmed from each CDR3. D genes are given only for firm matches.

CDR3 protein | J gene | V gene | D gene
AIRKGNRDSSYNEQF | TRBJ2-1 | TRBV10-3 | TRBD1
ASSLDRYQPQH | TRBJ1-5 | TRBV6-5 | -
ASSSTGTHEQF | TRBJ2-1 | TRBV5-1 | TRBD1
ASSLGLQENQPQH | TRBJ1-5 | TRBV5-1 | -
ASSFGLAGGLNEQF | TRBJ2-1 | TRBV5-6 | TRBD2
ASSFGPGGLTYEQY | - | TRBV5-1 | TRBD1
ASRTSVNTRETQY | TRBJ2-5 | TRBV10-2 | TRBD2
ASSSDYNTGELF | TRBJ2-2 | TRBV13 | -
ATKTGDANTGELF | TRBJ2-2 | TRBV15 | TRBD1
ASSLPAGVLTGELF | TRBJ2-2 | TRBV5-8 | TRBD2
ASSSLAGRLNEQF | TRBJ2-1 | TRBV7-2 | TRBD2
ASSLAVGAGELF | TRBJ2-2 | TRBV5-6 | -
ASSTTGLTGGLSSYNEQF | TRBJ2-1 | TRBV28 | TRBD1
ASSLAGRTDTQY | TRBJ2-3 | TRBV28 | TRBD2
ASSLSGGALFYEQY | TRBJ2-7 | TRBV7-6 | TRBD2
ASSPTGNPYEQY | TRBJ2-7 | TRBV6-5 | TRBD1
ASSDRGRLEAF | TRBJ1-1 | TRBV27 | TRBD1
ASRGPASYNEQF | TRBJ2-1 | TRBV5-1 | -
ASKMTGENGYT | TRBJ1-2 | TRBV2 | TRBD1
ASSWKTSRTQETQY | TRBJ2-5 | TRBV5-6 | -
ASSWDRDYEQY | TRBJ2-7 | TRBV27 | TRBD1
SVGSGQVKDEQF | TRBJ2-1 | TRBV29-1 | TRBD1
ASSVVRGNTEAF | TRBJ1-1 | TRBV9 | -
ASSQKPGLAGGGTQY | TRBJ2-3 | TRBV4-1 | TRBD2
ASSLRGVGSGNTIY | TRBJ1-3 | TRBV27 | -
ASSLGQGRGGTEAF | TRBJ1-1 | TRBV28 | -